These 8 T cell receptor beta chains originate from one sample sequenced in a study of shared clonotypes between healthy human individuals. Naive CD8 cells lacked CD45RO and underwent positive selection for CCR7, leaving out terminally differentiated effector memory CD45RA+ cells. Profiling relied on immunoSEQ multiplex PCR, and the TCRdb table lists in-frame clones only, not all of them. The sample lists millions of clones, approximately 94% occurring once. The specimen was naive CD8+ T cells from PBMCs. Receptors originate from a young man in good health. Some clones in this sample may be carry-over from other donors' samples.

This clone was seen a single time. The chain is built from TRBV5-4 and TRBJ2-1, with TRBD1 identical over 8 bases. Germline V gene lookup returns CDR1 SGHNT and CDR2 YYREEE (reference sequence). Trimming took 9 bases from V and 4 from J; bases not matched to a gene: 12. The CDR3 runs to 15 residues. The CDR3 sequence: CATKTGTGAYNEQFF. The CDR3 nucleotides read TGTGCCACAAAGACCGGGACAGGCGCATACAATGAGCAGTTCTTC. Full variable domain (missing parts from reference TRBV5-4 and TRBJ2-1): ETGVTQSPTHLIKTRGQQVTLRCSSQSGHNTVSWYQQALGQGPQFIFQYYREEENGRGNFPPRFSGLQFPNYSSELNVNALELDDSALYLCATKTGTGAYNEQFFGPGTRLTVL.

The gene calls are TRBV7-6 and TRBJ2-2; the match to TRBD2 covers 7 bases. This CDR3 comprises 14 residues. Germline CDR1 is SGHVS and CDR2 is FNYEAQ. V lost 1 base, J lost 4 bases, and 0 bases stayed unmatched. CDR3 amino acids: CASSLVAGTGELFF. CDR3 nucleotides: TGTGCCAGCAGCTTAGTAGCGGGCACCGGGGAGCTGTTTTTT.

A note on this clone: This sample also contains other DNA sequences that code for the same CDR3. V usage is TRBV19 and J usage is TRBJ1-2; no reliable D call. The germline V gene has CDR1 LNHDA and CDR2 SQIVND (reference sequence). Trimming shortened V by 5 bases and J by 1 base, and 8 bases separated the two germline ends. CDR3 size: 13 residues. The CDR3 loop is CASSATGNYGYTF. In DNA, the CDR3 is TGTGCCAGTAGTGCCACCGGTAACTATGGCTACACCTTC.

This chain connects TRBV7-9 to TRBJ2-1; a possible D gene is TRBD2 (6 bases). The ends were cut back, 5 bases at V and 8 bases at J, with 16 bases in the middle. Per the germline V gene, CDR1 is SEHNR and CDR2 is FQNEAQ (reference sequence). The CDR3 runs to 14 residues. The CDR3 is CASSPTGGWHEQFF. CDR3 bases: TGTGCCAGCAGCCCGACCGGGGGTTGGCATGAGCAGTTCTTC.

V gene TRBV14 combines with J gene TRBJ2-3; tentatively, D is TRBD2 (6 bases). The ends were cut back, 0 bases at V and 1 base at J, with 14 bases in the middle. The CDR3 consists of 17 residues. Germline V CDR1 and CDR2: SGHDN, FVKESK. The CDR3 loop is CASSQDWLRGGTDTQYF. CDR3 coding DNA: TGTGCCAGCAGCCAAGATTGGTTGCGGGGAGGCACAGATACGCAGTATTTT. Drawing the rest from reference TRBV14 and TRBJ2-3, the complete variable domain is EAGVTQFPSHSVIEKGQTVTLRCDPISGHDNLYWYRRVMGKEIKFLLHFVKESKQDESGMPNNRFLAERTGGTYSTLKVQPAELEDSGVYFCASSQDWLRGGTDTQYFGPGTRLTVL.

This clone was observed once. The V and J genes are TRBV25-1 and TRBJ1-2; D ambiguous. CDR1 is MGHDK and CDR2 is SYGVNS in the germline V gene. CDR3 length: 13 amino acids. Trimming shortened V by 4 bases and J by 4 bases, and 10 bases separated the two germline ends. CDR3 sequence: CASSGRNLYGYTF. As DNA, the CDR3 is TGTGCCAGCAGTGGCCGGAACCTCTATGGCTACACCTTC.

The CDR3 nucleotides read TGTGCCGCAGGGATACTGGGGGACCAGCCCCAGCATTTT. As protein: CAAGILGDQPQHF. The chain employs TRBV19 and TRBJ1-5; tentatively, D is TRBD1 (5 bases). Germline CDR1 and CDR2: LNHDA and SQIVND (reference sequence). Trimming stripped 11 bases from V and 7 bases from J, with 18 bases between. The CDR3 is 13 residues long.

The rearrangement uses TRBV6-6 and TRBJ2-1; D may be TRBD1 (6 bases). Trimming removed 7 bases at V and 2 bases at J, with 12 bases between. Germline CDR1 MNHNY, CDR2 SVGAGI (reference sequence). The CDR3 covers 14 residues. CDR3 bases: TGTGCCAGCATACCGGACAGCCCCTACAATGAGCAGTTCTTC. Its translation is CASIPDSPYNEQFF.